Below are 10 T cell receptor beta chains sequenced from a single sample in a study of T cells in Graves' hyperthyroidism and ophthalmopathy. Amplification of TCR beta CDR3 regions was performed using RNA transcripts as template. In the first-round RT-PCR of the TCR CDR3, the HTBI primer set was used. TCRdb independently ran MiXCR on the multiplex PCR reads; one entry per CDR3 protein. The sample has about 640,000 distinct CDR3 sequences, about 20% seen once; the top ten hold roughly a third. Input material: blood. Receptors were obtained from a man aged 25-45 years with Graves' ophthalmopathy.

In this sample, this clonotype turned up once. The gene calls are TRBV5-8 and TRBJ2-1; D may correspond to TRBD1 or TRBD2 (5 bases each). This CDR3 is built from 15 residues. V dropped 10 bases and J dropped 4 bases, with 21 bases sitting between them. The germline V gene encodes CDR1 SGHTS and CDR2 YDEGEE. CDR3 in DNA: TGTGCCGCCACCGGGACCACGTATTCATACAATGAGCAGTTCTTC. Protein product: CAATGTTYSYNEQFF.

The J gene is TRBJ1-1, the V gene TRBV19, with D possibly being TRBD1 (6 bases). This CDR3 has 17 residues. Per the germline V gene, CDR1 is LNHDA and CDR2 is SQIVND (reference sequence). V lost 11 bases, J lost 5 bases, and 30 bases lay in between. In DNA form, the CDR3 reads TGTGCCCAACTAAGGAGGCAGGGGCCAATTCTTCGGACTGAAGCTTTCTTT. Its protein product is CAQLRRQGPILRTEAFF.

The rearrangement links TRBV4-1 to TRBJ2-7, with 9 bases matching TRBD2. Germline CDR1 and CDR2: MGHRA and YSYEKL. This CDR3 region has 15 residues. With 3 bases clipped from V and 4 bases from J, the junction kept 7 bases outside the gene matches. The CDR3 is CASSHGSSGAYEQYF. CDR3 DNA sequence: TGCGCCAGCAGCCATGGCTCTAGCGGGGCTTACGAGCAGTACTTC.

The chain recombines TRBV4-1 with TRBJ2-1; 10 bases line up with TRBD2. The ends lost 1 base at V and 8 bases at J; junction bases unmatched: 11. The CDR3 length is 17 residues. Germline V gives CDR1 MGHRA, CDR2 YSYEKL. DNA for the CDR3: TGCGCCAGCAGCCAAGCGAGTGGTAGCGGGAGGTTCGATGAGCAGTTCTTC. Translation: CASSQASGSGRFDEQFF.

V and J are TRBV3-1 and TRBJ2-4, with TRBD2 matching over 7 bases. The junction had 3 bases not matched to a gene; V was cut back by 0 bases and J by 1 base. This CDR3 spans 16 amino acids. Per the germline V gene, CDR1 is LGHDT and CDR2 is YNNKEL (reference sequence). The CDR3 is CASSQDRLAAKNIQYF. Written as DNA, the CDR3 is TGTGCCAGCAGCCAAGATCGACTAGCCGCCAAAAACATTCAGTACTTC.

In this sample, this clonotype turned up many times. The chain joins TRBV7-2 to TRBJ2-7; TRBD1 matches 8 bases. There are 13 residues in the CDR3. From germline, CDR1 is SGHTA and CDR2 FQGNSA. V trimming: 4 bases; J trimming: 12 bases; junction bases outside the gene matches: 11. The CDR3 DNA follows: TGTGCCAGCAGCTCACAAACGCGGACAGGGTGGTACTTC. Translation: CASSSQTRTGWYF. Based on the CDR3 plus reference TRBV7-2 and TRBJ2-7, the full variable domain is GAGVSQSPSNKVTEKGKDVELRCDPISGHTALYWYRQSLGQGLEFLIYFQGNSAPDKSGLPSDRFSAERTGGSVSTLTIQRTQQEDSAVYLCASSSQTRTGWYFGPGTRLTVT.

Comments on this clonotype: A read error may produce the germline difference seen at one junction end. The CDR3 region is CAGSLARGGSDTQYF. In DNA form, the CDR3 reads TGCGCCGGCAGCTTGGCCAGGGGGGGATCAGATACGCAGTATTTT. This rearrangement joins TRBV5-1 to TRBJ2-3, with D perhaps given as TRBD1 or TRBD2 (7 bases each). Germline CDR1 SGHRS, CDR2 YFSETQ. CDR3 length equals 15 residues. The full variable domain, its missing parts supplied by reference TRBV5-1 and TRBJ2-3, is KAGVTQTPRYLIKTRGQQVTLSCSPISGHRSVSWYQQTPGQGLQFLFEYFSETQRNKGNFPGRFSGRQFSNSRSEMNVSTLELGDSALYLCAGSLARGGSDTQYFGPGTRLTVL.

Ten or more counts support this clonotype. V and J are TRBV20-1 and TRBJ2-3; 10 nucleotides align to TRBD1. In germline, CDR1 is DFQATT, CDR2 SNEGSKA (reference sequence). This CDR3 is 14 amino acids long. J was trimmed by 5 bases and V by 5 bases; bases with no gene match: 7. The CDR3 DNA sequence: TGCAGTGCTTTCGACAGGGGGCAAGGAGATACGCAGTATTTT. Its protein product is CSAFDRGQGDTQYF.

This clonotype has just a few counts. The gene calls are TRBV7-3 and TRBJ2-7, with unresolved D. The CDR3 loop spans 16 amino acids. Trimming pared 2 bases from V and 2 bases from J, leaving 16 bases between. Germline-derived CDR1 and CDR2 are SGHTA and FQGTGA. The CDR3 sequence is CASSLGSEDGTYEQYF. CDR3 nucleotides: TGTGCCAGCAGCTTAGGAAGCGAGGACGGAACCTACGAGCAGTACTTC.

This clonotype was picked up a small number of times. This sequence joins TRBV20-1 and TRBJ1-6, with 9 bases matching TRBD1. With V trimmed by 5 bases and J by 8 bases, 13 bases remained unmatched. CDR1 DFQATT and CDR2 SNEGSKA come from the germline V gene (reference sequence). This CDR3 is built from 16 residues. The CDR3 DNA reads as TGCAGTGCTCGCCGGACAGGGGCGTTCGTGGATTCACCCCTCCACTTT. Its protein is CSARRTGAFVDSPLHF.